This T cell receptor beta chain was retrieved from a study of graft-versus-host responses after intestinal transplantation. Sequencing used immunoSEQ multiplex PCR; TCRdb keeps in-frame clones, though not all of them. The repertoire consists of 60,000 to 90,000 clones, with roughly 88% occurring once and the leading ten covering about 1.3%. In germline, CDR1 is SNHLY, CDR2 FYNNEI. The V and J ends lost 5 bases and 7 bases respectively, with 24 bases between them. The CDR3 spans 16 residues. Comment on this clone: Its antigen is unidentified.

Findings and caveats of the study: Elevated graft-versus-host to host-versus-graft clonal ratios in allografts were recorded for patients with graft-donor T cell macrochimerism. Early after transplant, HvG declines were associated with peak levels of circulating GvH clones.

The specimen comprised unstimulated CD8+ T cells sorted from spleen or lymph node cells, sampled before intestinal transplant. The gene calls are TRBV2 and TRBJ2-7, with D perhaps matching TRBD1 (6 bases). The origin of this receptor is a human donor who received an intestinal transplant. CDR3 protein: CASSSTQGPTWGEQYF. CDR3 DNA sequence: TGTGCCAGCAGTTCAACGCAGGGGCCTACTTGGGGTGAGCAGTACTTC.